Below, 18 T cell receptor beta chains from the same sample are listed, as sequenced in a study of blood T cells in healthy people across ages. A second PCR, run for about 7 to 12 cycles, used a sample-barcoded 5' primer plus a J-beta primer mix. Each CDR3 protein gets one entry after TCRdb re-called the 5' RACE reads with MiXCR. The sample contains more than 800,000 distinct CDR3 sequences, 25% to 30% of which appear only once. The sample was blood. These receptors originate from a woman of 80 years or more in good health.

This clonotype was observed at least ten times. The chain uses TRBV25-1 and TRBJ2-1; 7 bases fit TRBD2. Germline V gene lookup returns CDR1 MGHDK and CDR2 SYGVNS. CDR3 length equals 14 residues. V lost 6 bases, J lost 3 bases, and 5 bases stayed unmatched. DNA for the CDR3: TGTGCCAGCAGGGGACTAACCAACTACAATGAGCAGTTCTTC. The encoded protein is CASRGLTNYNEQFF.

The chain has TRBV11-3 and TRBJ2-1; 9 nucleotides line up with TRBD1. The length of the CDR3 is 13 residues. The junction had 1 base not matched to a gene; V was cut back by 1 base and J by 9 bases. Germline values: CDR1 SGHNT, CDR2 YENEEA. CDR3 region: CASSLGTGVEQFF. CDR3 bases: TGTGCCAGCAGCTTAGGGACAGGGGTTGAGCAGTTCTTC.

This clonotype has a count of ten or more. V gene TRBV7-9 combines with J gene TRBJ2-3; 9 bases match TRBD1. Germline trimming cut 4 bases from V and 5 bases from J; bases unmatched to any gene: 10. Germline CDR1 reads SEHNR; CDR2 reads FQNEAQ (reference sequence). CDR3 size: 16 residues. The DNA of the CDR3 is TGTGCCAGCAGCTCCGTGACAGGGGGAGTTGTAGATACGCAGTATTTT. Translated, it gives CASSSVTGGVVDTQYF.

This clonotype appeared a few times. The chain links TRBV30 to TRBJ1-2; TRBD1 might be the D (6 bases). Trimming took off 2 bases at V and 5 bases at J, with 15 bases between the two ends. This CDR3 has 14 amino acids. Germline V gene lookup returns CDR1 GTSNPN and CDR2 SVGIG (reference sequence). DNA for the CDR3: TGTGCCTGGAGTCAGCAGGGGAGGAATTATGGCTACACCTTC. Protein: CAWSQQGRNYGYTF.

The chain is built from TRBV20-1 and TRBJ2-3; 7 bases agree with TRBD2. V trimming: 3 bases; J trimming: 6 bases; junction bases outside the gene matches: 6. This CDR3 has 13 amino acids. CDR1 is DFQATT and CDR2 is SNEGSKA in the germline V gene (reference sequence). As DNA, the CDR3 is TGCAGTGCTAGGACTGGGAGGGCGGATACGCAGTATTTT. It yields the protein CSARTGRADTQYF.

This clonotype was recorded many times. The V call is TRBV7-2, the J call TRBJ2-1; a possible D gene is TRBD2 (5 bases). The CDR3 runs 13 residues. V was cut by 1 base and J by 8 bases, with 9 bases left in between. Germline V gene lookup returns CDR1 SGHTA and CDR2 FQGNSA. The CDR3 DNA reads as TGTGCCAGCAGCTTAGTGAGGGTGGATGAGCAGTTCTTC. Protein: CASSLVRVDEQFF.

This clonotype was picked up a small number of times. V gene TRBV18 combines with J gene TRBJ1-1, with 10 bases matching TRBD1. The CDR3 extends over 15 amino acids. The V and J ends lost 2 bases and 4 bases, in that order; junction bases with no gene match: 4. Per germline, CDR1 KGHSH and CDR2 LQKENI. DNA of the CDR3: TGTGCCAGCTCACCATCGGGACAGGGGATCACTGAAGCTTTCTTT. Translating it yields CASSPSGQGITEAFF.

Ten or more counts support this clonotype. The J gene is TRBJ1-2, the V gene TRBV12-3 or TRBV12-4; D is undetermined. Trimming removed 0 bases from V and 0 bases from J, with 8 bases in between. The CDR3 has 15 amino acids. Written as DNA, the CDR3 is TGTGCCAGCAGTTTAGCAGGCCCGGCTAACTATGGCTACACCTTC. Its translation: CASSLAGPANYGYTF.

V and J are TRBV20-1 and TRBJ2-5; 12 positions agree with TRBD2. Germline CDR1 reads DFQATT; CDR2 reads SNEGSKA (reference sequence). With 0 bases clipped from V and 11 bases from J, the junction kept 19 bases outside the gene matches. The CDR3 contains 18 residues. The CDR3 DNA is TGCAGTGCTAGAGACCCGAGCGGGACTAGCGGGCCCGGCAATGAGCAGTACTTC. Amino acid sequence: CSARDPSGTSGPGNEQYF.

The chain recombines TRBV3-1 with TRBJ2-1; D might be TRBD1 (6 bases). Trimming stripped 0 bases from V and 13 bases from J, with 28 bases between. The germline gives CDR1 LGHDT, CDR2 YNNKEL (reference sequence). This CDR3 spans 18 amino acids. In DNA, the CDR3 is TGTGCCAGCAGCCAAGATCGGCCCCTGGCCAGGGGACAAGAGACCCAGTTCTTC. Its protein product is CASSQDRPLARGQETQFF.

J is TRBJ2-5 and V is TRBV20-1, with D possibly matching TRBD2 (5 bases). Germline V CDR1 and CDR2: DFQATT, SNEGSKA (reference sequence). V lost 8 bases and J lost 5, with 12 bases in between. The CDR3 is made up of 11 amino acids. For the CDR3, the DNA is TGCAGTTTAGCACAGCGGGAGACCCAGTACTTC. Encoded protein: CSLAQRETQYF.

The chain combines TRBV12-3 or TRBV12-4 with TRBJ1-6, with a weak D call TRBD1 (6 bases). V was trimmed by 5 bases and J by 0 bases, leaving 11 bases between them. The CDR3 loop spans 16 amino acids. The CDR3 here is CASSLQDSSYNSPLHF. The CDR3 DNA reads TGTGCCAGCAGTCTACAGGACAGCTCCTATAATTCACCCCTCCACTTT.

This clonotype was counted ten times or more. This may be a read error, as it is one base from a much larger clone. The J gene is TRBJ2-3, the V gene TRBV24-1; 7 positions agree with TRBD2. Trimming removed 4 bases from V and 6 bases from J; junction bases left unmatched: 9. Germline values: CDR1 KGHDR, CDR2 SFDVKD. The CDR3 consists of 15 residues. CDR3 nucleotides: TGTGCCACCAGTGAGGTAGGGCGGGGGTCGGATACGCAGTATTTT. This encodes CATSEVGRGSDTQYF.

The V call is TRBV5-1, the J call TRBJ2-2, with 15 bases matching TRBD2. The CDR3 spans 18 residues. V lost 3 bases, J lost 2 bases, and 5 bases stayed unmatched. Germline CDR1 is SGHRS and CDR2 is YFSETQ. CDR3 sequence reads: CASSSGLAGGSNTGELFF. As DNA, the CDR3 is TGCGCCAGCAGCTCGGGACTAGCGGGGGGCTCCAACACCGGGGAGCTGTTTTTT.

This clonotype was detected ten times or more. V gene TRBV6-2 or TRBV6-3 combines with J gene TRBJ2-7; 9 bases fit TRBD1. This CDR3 region has 15 residues. J gave up 2 bases and V 6 bases, and 8 bases lay outside the gene matches. Germline CDR1 is MNHEY and CDR2 is SVGEGT. CDR3 sequence (DNA): TGTGCCAGCAGAACGGACAGGGGCCTAGCCTACGAGCAGTACTTC. Its protein product is CASRTDRGLAYEQYF.

This clonotype was counted ten times or more. V is TRBV9 and J is TRBJ2-1, with 7 bases aligning to TRBD1. Germline CDR1 is SGDLS and CDR2 is YYNGEE. The ends lost 0 bases at V and 7 bases at J; junction bases unmatched: 7. The CDR3 covers 15 residues. CDR3 loop: CASSVGGGVGNEQFF. The CDR3 DNA reads as TGTGCCAGCAGCGTAGGAGGGGGCGTGGGGAATGAGCAGTTCTTC.

This clonotype appeared a few times. This sequence joins TRBV7-8 and TRBJ1-4, with D uncertain. Germline V gene sequence: CDR1 SGHVS, CDR2 FQNEAQ. The ends were cut back, 5 bases at V and 10 bases at J, with 20 bases in the middle. This CDR3 is 15 amino acids long. The CDR3, as DNA: TGTGCCAGCAGCAAAGATTCCGGGCCGCAATTAAAACTGTTTTTT. This codes for CASSKDSGPQLKLFF.

Comment on this clonotype: This may stem from a read error, because a much larger clone lies one nucleotide away. CDR3 nucleotides: TGTGCCAGCAGCTTTCTAGCGGGGGCAGGTGAGCAGTTCTTC. Translating gives CASSFLAGAGEQFF. The chain joins TRBV7-2 to TRBJ2-1; 10 bases line up with TRBD2. Germline V lookup: CDR1 SGHTA, CDR2 FQGNSA. V was clipped by 3 bases and J by 9 bases; unmatched bases: 5. There are 14 residues in the CDR3.